This entry lists 18 T cell receptor beta chains sequenced from one sample in a study of blood T cell repertoires in COVID-19. Libraries were prepared by immunoSEQ multiplex PCR; TCRdb keeps only in-frame clonotypes and omits some of them. The sample records hundreds of thousands of clones, about 85% being singletons. Sequencing was carried out using peripheral blood. The receptors originated from a woman under 30 who had recovered from COVID-19.

The chain couples TRBV19 to TRBJ1-2; D uncertain. CDR3 size: 13 residues. CDR1 and CDR2 from the germline V gene are LNHDA and SQIVND (reference sequence). Trimming pared 3 bases from V and 8 bases from J, leaving 13 bases between. The chain's CDR3 is CASSMGVPQGYTF. The DNA of the CDR3 is TGTGCCAGTAGTATGGGAGTCCCTCAGGGCTACACCTTC.

The genes are TRBV15 and TRBJ1-2, with unresolved D. V was shortened by 1 base and J by 4 bases, with 16 bases between the two germline ends. Germline CDR1 and CDR2: LNHNV and YYDKDF (reference sequence). This CDR3 region has 16 residues. CDR3: CATSRGREAVSYGYTF. In DNA form, the CDR3 reads TGTGCCACCAGCAGAGGACGAGAGGCCGTAAGCTATGGCTACACCTTC.

This clone was seen once. Other DNA sequences in this sample translate to the same CDR3. V is TRBV9 and J is TRBJ2-7; 7 bases line up with TRBD1. The length of the CDR3 is 13 residues. Trimming at V came to 3 bases and at J to 1 base, leaving 1 base not matched to a gene. Germline V gives CDR1 SGDLS, CDR2 YYNGEE. The CDR3, as DNA: TGTGCCAGCAGCGCGGGACAGTCCTACGAGCAGTACTTC. Translating gives CASSAGQSYEQYF.

The chain has TRBV10-3 and TRBJ2-7; the D is unclear. Trimming stripped 3 bases from V and 1 base from J, with 4 bases between. The germline CDR1 and CDR2 sequences are ENHRY and SYGVKD. The CDR3 has 12 residues. The CDR3 bases are TGTGCCATCAGTGACAGTTCCTACGAGCAGTACTTC. The encoded protein is CAISDSSYEQYF.

The V gene is TRBV29-1, the J gene TRBJ1-3; D is ambiguous. The CDR3 covers 14 residues. Germline V gene data show CDR1 as SQVTM and CDR2 as ANQGSEA. The V end lost 1 base, the J end lost 0 bases, and 7 bases lay between the germline ends. CDR3 in DNA: TGCAGCGTTGAAGGCAGGCACTCTGGAAACACCATATATTTT. Protein sequence: CSVEGRHSGNTIYF.

V usage is TRBV7-8 and J usage is TRBJ2-4, with no clear D. V lost 6 bases and J 7 bases, leaving 19 bases between the germline ends. The germline gives CDR1 SGHVS, CDR2 FQNEAQ. The CDR3 consists of 15 residues. CDR3 protein: CASSFRLGRVNIQYF. The CDR3 DNA sequence: TGTGCCAGCAGTTTCCGATTGGGCAGAGTGAACATTCAGTACTTC.

V and J are TRBV5-1 and TRBJ2-3; tentative D call: TRBD2 (6 bases). CDR1 is SGHRS and CDR2 is YFSETQ in the germline V gene. V was clipped by 4 bases and J by 4 bases, with 13 bases between them. This CDR3 region has 14 residues. CDR3 in amino acids: CASSLSGSADTQYF. The CDR3 DNA is TGCGCCAGCAGCCTCAGCGGGTCGGCAGATACGCAGTATTTT.

This chain links TRBV25-1 with TRBJ2-4; D remains ambiguous. Trimming took off 9 bases at V and 7 bases at J, with 16 bases between the two ends. The germline CDR1 and CDR2 sequences are MGHDK and SYGVNS. This CDR3 is built from 13 residues. CDR3 coding DNA: TGTGCCAGTCAAGCCCGGTCGAATAACATTCAGTACTTC. Translation: CASQARSNNIQYF.

In its sample, this clone was seen a few times. V usage is TRBV5-6 and J usage is TRBJ2-7, with 8 bases matching TRBD1. Germline loops: CDR1 SGHDT, CDR2 YYEEEE. The CDR3 is 15 residues long. V was pared by 3 bases and J by 2 bases, with 7 bases of the junction left unmatched. As DNA, the CDR3 is TGTGCCAGCAGCTACCGACAGGGGCAGGCCTACGAGCAGTACTTC. Its protein is CASSYRQGQAYEQYF.

This clone has just one count. V and J are TRBV6-5 and TRBJ1-3, with TRBD1 as a possible D gene (5 bases). Germline V gives CDR1 MNHEY, CDR2 SVGAGI. Deletions cut 4 bases from V and 0 bases from J, with 10 bases between. The CDR3 length is 15 residues. CDR3: CASSSRVFSGNTIYF. In nucleotides, the CDR3 is TGTGCCAGCAGTTCCAGGGTCTTCTCTGGAAACACCATATATTTT.

V gene TRBV6-5 combines with J gene TRBJ1-3; 7 bases agree with TRBD1. This CDR3 is built from 14 residues. CDR1 and CDR2 (germline): MNHEY, SVGAGI. With 6 bases clipped from V and 2 bases from J, the junction kept 4 bases outside the gene matches. CDR3 bases: TGTGCCAGCAGCCCAGGGGGAACTGGAAACACCATATATTTT. It specifies CASSPGGTGNTIYF.

J is TRBJ1-1 and V is TRBV30; TRBD1 agrees at 7 bases. Trimming removed 3 bases from V and 3 bases from J; junction bases left unmatched: 4. The germline CDR1 and CDR2 sequences are GTSNPN and SVGIG (reference sequence). The CDR3 loop spans 13 amino acids. The CDR3 DNA is TGTGCCTGGAGATCGACAGGGTACACTGAAGCTTTCTTT. As protein: CAWRSTGYTEAFF.

This sequence joins TRBV9 and TRBJ2-1, with TRBD2 identical over 10 bases. The junction had 5 bases not matched to a gene; V was cut back by 3 bases and J by 2 bases. Germline V lookup: CDR1 SGDLS, CDR2 YYNGEE. The CDR3 spans 16 residues. The CDR3 nucleotides are TGTGCCAGCAGCGGATTAAGCGGGAGGGCCTACAATGAGCAGTTCTTC. It codes for CASSGLSGRAYNEQFF.

The chain has TRBV6-1 and TRBJ2-1; possible D gene TRBD2, 6 bases. Germline lookup yields CDR1 MNHNS and CDR2 SASEGT. V shed 3 bases and J shed 4 bases, with 19 bases lying between them. The CDR3 is made up of 17 amino acids. Here the CDR3 DNA reads TGTGCCAGCAGTGAGCTTGGAGGGGCAGGTGGGTACAATGAGCAGTTCTTC. Its translation is CASSELGGAGGYNEQFF.

The chain has TRBV27 and TRBJ1-1; D may be TRBD1 (5 bases). Between the trimmed V and J ends, which lost 3 bases and 0 bases, there was a span of 8 bases. The CDR3 length is 14 residues. CDR1 and CDR2 (germline): MNHEY, SMNVEV (reference sequence). CDR3 residues: CASSFGHMNTEAFF. DNA for the CDR3: TGTGCCAGCAGTTTCGGACACATGAACACTGAAGCTTTCTTT.

V usage is TRBV6-2 or TRBV6-3 and J usage is TRBJ1-2, with TRBD1 as a possible D gene (6 bases). V was clipped by 3 bases and J by 10 bases, with 15 bases between them. The CDR3 runs to 13 residues. Germline V gives CDR1 MNHEY, CDR2 SVGEGT. Written as DNA, the CDR3 is TGTGCCAGCAGTTATAATCCCAGGGGTGACTACACCTTC. Encoded protein: CASSYNPRGDYTF.

The V call is TRBV9, the J call TRBJ1-2; D perhaps matches TRBD1 (6 bases). V lost 0 bases, J lost 5 bases, and 14 bases lay in between. CDR3 length equals 15 residues. Germline V gene data show CDR1 as SGDLS and CDR2 as YYNGEE. The CDR3 DNA follows: TGTGCCAGCAGCGTAGCGAGCTTAGGGGGATATGGCTACACCTTC. Its protein is CASSVASLGGYGYTF.

The rearrangement uses TRBV12-3 or TRBV12-4 and TRBJ2-1; D unclear. The length of the CDR3 is 13 residues. The V end lost 6 bases, the J end lost 9 bases, and 15 bases lay between the germline ends. The CDR3 sequence: CASSPRPTGEQFF. The DNA for the CDR3 is TGTGCCAGCAGCCCCCGACCGACTGGTGAGCAGTTCTTC.